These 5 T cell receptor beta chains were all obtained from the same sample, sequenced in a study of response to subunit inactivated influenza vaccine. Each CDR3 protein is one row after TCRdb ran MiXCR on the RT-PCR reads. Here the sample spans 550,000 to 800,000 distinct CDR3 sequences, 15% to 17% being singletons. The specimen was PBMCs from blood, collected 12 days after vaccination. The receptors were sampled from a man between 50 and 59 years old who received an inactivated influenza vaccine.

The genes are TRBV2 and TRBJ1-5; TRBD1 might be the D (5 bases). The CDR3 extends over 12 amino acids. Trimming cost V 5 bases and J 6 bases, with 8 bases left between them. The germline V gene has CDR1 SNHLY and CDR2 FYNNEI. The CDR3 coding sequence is TGTGCCAGCAGTCAGACAGTTCAGCCCCAGCATTTT. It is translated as CASSQTVQPQHF.

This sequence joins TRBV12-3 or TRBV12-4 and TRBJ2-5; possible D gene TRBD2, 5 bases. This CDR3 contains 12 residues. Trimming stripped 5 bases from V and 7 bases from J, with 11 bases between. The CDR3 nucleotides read TGTGCCAGCAGTGTTCGGGAATCGACCCAGTACTTC. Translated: CASSVRESTQYF.

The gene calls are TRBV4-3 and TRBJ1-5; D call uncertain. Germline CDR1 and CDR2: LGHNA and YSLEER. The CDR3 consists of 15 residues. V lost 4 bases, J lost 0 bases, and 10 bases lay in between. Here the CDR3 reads CASSPSVYSNQPQHF. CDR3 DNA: TGCGCCAGCAGCCCCTCCGTATATAGCAATCAGCCCCAGCATTTT.

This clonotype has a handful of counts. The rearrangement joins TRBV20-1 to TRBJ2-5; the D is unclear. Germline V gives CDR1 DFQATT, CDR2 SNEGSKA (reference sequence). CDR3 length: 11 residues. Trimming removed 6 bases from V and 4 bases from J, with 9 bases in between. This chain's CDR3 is CSALLAETQYF. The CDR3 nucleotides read TGCAGTGCCCTCCTGGCAGAGACCCAGTACTTC.

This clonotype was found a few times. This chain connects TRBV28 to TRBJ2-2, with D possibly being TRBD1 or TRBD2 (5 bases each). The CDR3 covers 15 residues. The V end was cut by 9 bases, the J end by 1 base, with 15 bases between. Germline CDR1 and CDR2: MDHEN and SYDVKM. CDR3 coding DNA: TGTGCCAGTCGGGACCTTACTATGAACACCGGGGAGCTGTTTTTT. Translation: CASRDLTMNTGELFF.